The clone carrying this TCR beta chain was counted only a few times. Its cognate antigen is unknown. The V gene's germline CDR1 is SGHRS and CDR2 YFSETQ. The CDR3 runs to 15 residues. V lost 5 bases and J lost 5; bases outside the gene matches: 9. The data are from a study of beta chain features in type 1 diabetes. Study-wide background: On cell yields, gender and age, patients and healthy donors were similar.

Whole-study findings and limits: Sequencing the cDNA could make cells with high TCR expression show up more than they should.

Expressed TCRB transcripts were sequenced because the entire RNA isolate underwent reverse transcription. Clones were sequenced by immunoSEQ multiplex PCR, and TCRdb holds only the in-frame ones, with some missing. In the table there are about 360,000 clones, 10% to 15% of which are singletons. The sequenced sample was naive CD4+ T cells from blood. V is TRBV5-1 and J is TRBJ2-5; 10 nucleotides agree with TRBD2. The origin of this receptor is a young man in good health. Here the CDR3 reads CASRRVAGGTETQYF. The CDR3 DNA is TGCGCCAGCAGACGCGTAGCGGGGGGCACTGAGACCCAGTACTTC.